Following are 21 T cell receptor beta chains from one sample sequenced in a study of tumor and adjacent non-tumor tissue in lung cancer. A modified ARM-PCR protocol with three rounds of nested PCR amplified TCRbeta. TCRdb fed the multiplex PCR reads into MiXCR, producing one record per CDR3 protein. The profile shows about 200,000 distinct CDR3 sequences, 60% to 75% of them singletons. The template was RNA from unsorted bulk tissue. The sample was lung tumor tissue. The receptors were gathered from a man in his fifties or sixties with non-small cell lung cancer.

Concerning this clonotype: A junction boundary mismatches the germline segment, possibly from a read error. V is TRBV6-1 and J is TRBJ1-4; D gene unclear. Germline V gene sequence: CDR1 MNHNS, CDR2 SASEGT. CDR3 length: 14 amino acids. CDR3 DNA sequence: TGTGCCAGCAGTGGGGGTAATCGGGGTGAAAAACAGTTTTTT. Translated, it gives CASSGGNRGEKQFF.

The chain combines TRBV11-3 with TRBJ2-3; 8 bases are a match to TRBD1. V shed 10 bases, J shed 4 bases, and the junction held 16 bases outside the gene matches. The CDR3 loop spans 16 amino acids. From germline, CDR1 is SGHNT and CDR2 YENEEA. The CDR3 DNA is TGTGCCAACATTCGCGGACTCTCACAGGGGGCAGATACGCAGTATTTT. This encodes CANIRGLSQGADTQYF.

Comments on this clonotype: The junction does not match germline at one end; this may be a read error. This chain uses TRBV11-2 with TRBJ2-7; D is unclear. CDR3 length: 13 amino acids. The germline V gene has CDR1 SGHAT and CDR2 FQNNGV. CDR3 nucleotide sequence: TGTGCCAACAGCCCCAATCCCACAACCGAGCAGTACTTC. Amino acids: CANSPNPTTEQYF.

The chain combines TRBV6-2 or TRBV6-3 with TRBJ2-7; 8 positions match TRBD1. Germline lookup yields CDR1 MNHEY and CDR2 SVGEGT. This CDR3 is built from 13 residues. The V gene end was trimmed by 4 bases and the J gene end by 8 bases; junction bases not matched to a gene: 7. The CDR3 reads CASSLLGQVQQYF. For the CDR3, the DNA is TGTGCCAGCAGTTTATTGGGACAGGTGCAGCAGTACTTC.

This clonotype was seen only a few times. The chain has TRBV28 and TRBJ2-7; a weak D match, TRBD1 (6 bases). The CDR3 is 14 amino acids. Germline V gene data show CDR1 as MDHEN and CDR2 as SYDVKM. V was trimmed by 6 bases and J by 2 bases, leaving 14 bases between them. CDR3 sequence reads: CASRTPGQAYEQYF. The CDR3 DNA is TGTGCCAGCAGAACTCCGGGACAAGCCTACGAGCAGTACTTC.

To note about this clonotype: A much larger clonotype is one base distant, so this may be a read error. The chain combines TRBV6-2 or TRBV6-3 with TRBJ2-7; D gene ambiguous. The CDR3 is 13 amino acids. Germline V gene data show CDR1 as MNHEY and CDR2 as SVGEGT. Trimming removed 6 bases at V and 7 bases at J, with 16 bases between. The CDR3 DNA is TGTGCCAGCAGATACCAAGAAGCCTGGGAGCAGTACTTC. This sequence encodes CASRYQEAWEQYF.

This clonotype is medium-sized (0.01 to 0.1%) within its sample. This chain links TRBV11-3 with TRBJ1-2; 10 positions agree with TRBD1. With 7 bases clipped from V and 8 bases from J, the junction kept 7 bases outside the gene matches. Germline assignment: CDR1 SGHNT and CDR2 YENEEA. This CDR3 is 13 amino acids long. This chain's CDR3 is CASTKRQGAGYTF. Here the CDR3 DNA reads TGTGCCAGCACCAAGCGACAGGGGGCCGGCTACACCTTC.

With respect to this clonotype: Given the absence of the conserved phenylalanine or tryptophan at the CDR3 end, a read error is likely. This rearrangement joins TRBV11-3 to TRBJ2-1; D is possibly TRBD2 (6 bases). The CDR3 runs to 15 residues. The V end was cut by 1 base, the J end by 2 bases, with 9 bases between. Germline assignment: CDR1 SGHNT and CDR2 YENEEA. CDR3 sequence: CASSLAGAAYNEQFL. CDR3 DNA sequence: TGTGCCAGCAGCTTAGCGGGAGCTGCCTACAATGAGCAGTTCTTA.

CDR3 region: CATKPGQGGYKQYF. The CDR3 coding sequence is TGTGCCACCAAACCGGGACAGGGGGGGTACAAGCAGTACTTC. This chain uses TRBV7-2 with TRBJ2-7, with 11 bases aligning to TRBD1. Trimming took 10 bases from V and 8 from J; bases not matched to a gene: 13. CDR1 is SGHTA, CDR2 FQGNSA, per germline. There are 14 residues in the CDR3.

This chain uses TRBV20-1 with TRBJ2-1, with 15 bases lining up with TRBD2. The junction had 8 bases not matched to a gene; V was cut back by 5 bases and J by 0 bases. The CDR3 runs 18 residues. CDR1 is DFQATT and CDR2 is SNEGSKA in the germline V gene (reference sequence). The CDR3 region is CSASHPGLAGGSYNEQFF. CDR3 coding DNA: TGCAGTGCTTCCCATCCGGGACTAGCGGGGGGCTCCTACAATGAGCAGTTCTTC.

Of note for this clonotype: Possible read error: a much larger clone is one base away. The chain employs TRBV11-3 and TRBJ2-1; D remains ambiguous. The CDR3 runs 13 residues. Per germline, CDR1 SGHNT and CDR2 YENEEA. With 2 bases removed from V and 9 bases from J, the gap between germline ends came to 11 bases. CDR3 DNA sequence: TGTGCCAGCAGCTTATGTCAGGCGGTTGAGCAGTTCTTC. Translating gives CASSLCQAVEQFF.

The chain has TRBV10-2 and TRBJ1-1; 7 bases align to TRBD1. V lost 2 bases, J lost 4 bases, and 4 bases stayed unmatched. The CDR3 consists of 14 residues. CDR1 and CDR2 (germline): WSHSY, SAAADI. The CDR3 DNA follows: TGCGCCAGCAGTGAGGGGACAGAGTTCACTGAAGCTTTCTTT. Protein product: CASSEGTEFTEAFF.

Regarding this clonotype: This may be a read error: a much more frequent sequence differs by one nucleotide. The V gene is TRBV12-3 or TRBV12-4, the J gene TRBJ1-4; the D gene is possibly TRBD1 (5 bases). CDR3 length equals 13 residues. The CDR3 is CTSSRDPSEKLFF. CDR3 sequence (DNA): TGTACCAGCAGCCGGGACCCATCTGAAAAACTGTTTTTT.

This chain joins TRBV4-2 and TRBJ1-2; D gene uncertain. The CDR3 runs to 15 residues. CDR1 LGHNA and CDR2 YNFKEQ come from the germline V gene. Trimming pared 3 bases from V and 1 base from J, leaving 12 bases between. The CDR3 bases are TGTGCCAGCAGCCATGTTGTGGCTGATAACTATGGCTACACCTTC. Encoded protein: CASSHVVADNYGYTF.

Note on this clonotype: Relative to the germline gene, one junction end is altered; a read error may explain this. The rearrangement uses TRBV11-3 and TRBJ2-1; D ambiguous. The CDR3 covers 14 residues. Germline assignment: CDR1 SGHNT and CDR2 YENEEA. The CDR3, as DNA: TGTGCCAGCAGCTCCAGTCGCACGGTTGGTGAGCAGTCCTTT. It encodes CASSSSRTVGEQSF.

Turning to this clonotype: One base away lies a much larger clone, so this may be a sequencing read error. The chain joins TRBV12-3 or TRBV12-4 to TRBJ2-5; 9 bases are a match to TRBD2. The CDR3 is 15 amino acids. CDR3: CASSFLAGPQESQYF. The CDR3 DNA reads TGTGCCAGCAGTTTTCTAGCGGGGCCCCAAGAGTCCCAGTACTTC.

This clonotype occurred a few times. Mismatch with germline at one junction end may stem from a read error. The rearrangement joins TRBV5-1 to TRBJ2-1; 13 nucleotides line up with TRBD2. The CDR3 is 20 residues long. The germline gives CDR1 SGHRS, CDR2 YFSETQ. This chain's CDR3 is CAGSLRTSGGARVADNEQFF. CDR3 DNA sequence: TGCGCCGGCAGCTTGAGAACTAGCGGGGGGGCTAGGGTCGCGGACAATGAGCAGTTCTTC.

This clonotype was recorded once. One junction end does not reproduce the germline sequence, and a read error may be involved. The chain joins TRBV4-2 to TRBJ1-5; D remains unclear. Germline values: CDR1 LGHNA, CDR2 YNFKEQ. The CDR3 has 17 residues. This CDR3 reads CVSSQAGGSFSNQPQHF. CDR3 nucleotide sequence: TGTGTCAGCAGCCAAGCAGGAGGGTCCTTTAGCAATCAGCCCCAGCATTTT.

This sequence joins TRBV20-1 and TRBJ2-3; D unresolved. Germline CDR1 is DFQATT and CDR2 is SNEGSKA (reference sequence). This CDR3 is built from 14 residues. V was shortened by 1 base and J by 4 bases, with 12 bases between the two germline ends. The CDR3 coding sequence is TGCAGTGCTAGAGGTTTAGCCAACGCAGATACGCAGTATTTT. Its protein is CSARGLANADTQYF.

In the case of this clonotype: The junction departs from the called germline gene at one end, perhaps through a read error. V usage is TRBV24-1 and J usage is TRBJ2-2, with TRBD1 matching 7 bases. From germline, CDR1 is KGHDR and CDR2 SFDVKD. The CDR3 loop spans 16 amino acids. The DNA for the CDR3 is TGTGCCACCAGTGACACCCAGGGGGTGCGCACCGGGGAGTTGTTTTTT. Its protein is CATSDTQGVRTGELFF.

The chain uses TRBV20-1 and TRBJ2-7; no clear D gene. The CDR3 extends over 14 amino acids. CDR1 is DFQATT and CDR2 is SNEGSKA in the germline V gene (reference sequence). Between the trimmed V and J ends, which lost 5 bases and 1 base, there was a span of 15 bases. CDR3 DNA: TGCAGTGCTGGCATGACGATGATGTCCTACGAGCAGTACTTC. Its protein is CSAGMTMMSYEQYF.